This TCR beta chain was found in a study of T cell responses to AZD1222 COVID-19 vaccine. The method was immunoSEQ multiplex PCR; TCRdb's version includes in-frame clones alone and lacks a portion of them. The sample lists approximately 81,000 clones; about 93% were seen once. This CDR3 contains 15 residues. CDR1 and CDR2 (germline): SGHRS, YFSETQ. The V end was cut by 1 base, the J end by 1 base, with 11 bases between. This sample comprised peripheral blood, obtained on day 0 of MenACWY control vaccination. V and J are TRBV5-1 and TRBJ1-1; D uncertain. This receptor was obtained from an adult in good health. CDR3 in DNA: TGCGCCAGCAGCTTGCGGACGATCCAGAACACTGAAGCTTTCTTT. This translates into CASSLRTIQNTEAFF.